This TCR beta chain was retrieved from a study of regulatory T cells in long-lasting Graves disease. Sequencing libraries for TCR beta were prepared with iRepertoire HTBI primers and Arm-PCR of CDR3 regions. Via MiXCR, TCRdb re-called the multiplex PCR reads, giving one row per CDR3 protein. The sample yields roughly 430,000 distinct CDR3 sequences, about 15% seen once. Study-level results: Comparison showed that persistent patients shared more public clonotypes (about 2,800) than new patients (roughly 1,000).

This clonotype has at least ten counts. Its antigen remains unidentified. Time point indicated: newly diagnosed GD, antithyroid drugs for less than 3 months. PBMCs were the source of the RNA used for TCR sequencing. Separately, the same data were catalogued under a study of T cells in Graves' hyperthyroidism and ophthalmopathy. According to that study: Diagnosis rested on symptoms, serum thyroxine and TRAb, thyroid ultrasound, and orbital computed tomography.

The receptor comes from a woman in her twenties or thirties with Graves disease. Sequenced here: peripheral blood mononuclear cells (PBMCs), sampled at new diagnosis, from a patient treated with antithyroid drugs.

The CDR3 loop reads CASSQGTGTDEAFF. For the CDR3, the DNA is TGTGCCAGCAGCCAAGGAACCGGGACAGATGAAGCTTTCTTT. The chain has TRBV14 and TRBJ1-1, with 7 nucleotides matching TRBD1. The germline CDR1 and CDR2 sequences are SGHDN and FVKESK. The CDR3 spans 14 residues. After removal of 1 base from V and 7 bases from J, the junction contained 6 bases not matched to a gene.